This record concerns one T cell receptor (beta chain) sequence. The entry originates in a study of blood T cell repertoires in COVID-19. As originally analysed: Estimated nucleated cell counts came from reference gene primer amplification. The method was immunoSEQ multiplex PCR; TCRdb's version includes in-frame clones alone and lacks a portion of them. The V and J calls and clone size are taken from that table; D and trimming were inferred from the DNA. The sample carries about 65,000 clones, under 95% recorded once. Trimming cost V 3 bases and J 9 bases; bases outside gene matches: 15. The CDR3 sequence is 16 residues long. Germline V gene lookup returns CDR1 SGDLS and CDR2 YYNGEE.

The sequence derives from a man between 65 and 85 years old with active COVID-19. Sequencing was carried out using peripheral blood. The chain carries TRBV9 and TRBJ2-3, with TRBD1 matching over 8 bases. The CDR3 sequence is CASSDWAGGSTTTQYF. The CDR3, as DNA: TGTGCCAGCAGCGACTGGGCAGGGGGCTCCACAACCACGCAGTATTTT.